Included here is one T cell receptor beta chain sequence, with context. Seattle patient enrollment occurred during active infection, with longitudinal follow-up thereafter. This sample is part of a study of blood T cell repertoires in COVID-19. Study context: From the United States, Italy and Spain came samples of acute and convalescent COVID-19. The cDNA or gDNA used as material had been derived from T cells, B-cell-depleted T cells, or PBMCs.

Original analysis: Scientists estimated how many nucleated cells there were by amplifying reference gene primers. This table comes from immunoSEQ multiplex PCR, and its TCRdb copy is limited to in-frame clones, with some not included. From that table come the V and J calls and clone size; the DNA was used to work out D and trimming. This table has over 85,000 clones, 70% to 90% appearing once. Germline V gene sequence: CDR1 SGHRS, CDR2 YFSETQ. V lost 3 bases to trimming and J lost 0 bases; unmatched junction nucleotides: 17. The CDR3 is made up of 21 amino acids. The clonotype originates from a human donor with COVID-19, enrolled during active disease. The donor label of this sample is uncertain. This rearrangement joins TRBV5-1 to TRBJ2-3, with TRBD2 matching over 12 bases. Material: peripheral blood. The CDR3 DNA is TGCGCCAGCAGCTGGAGACTAGCGGGGGTTTCTACAACGTCTAGCACAGATACGCAGTATTTT. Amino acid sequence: CASSWRLAGVSTTSSTDTQYF.